These T cell receptor beta chains were read from a single sample in a study of blood T cells in healthy people across ages. TCRdb used MiXCR to reprocess the 5' RACE reads, holding one entry per CDR3 protein. The sample holds fewer than 1 million distinct CDR3 sequences; around 45% are singletons and the top ten take around 18%. Sequenced material: blood. These receptors all stem from a man in his sixties in good health. Both conserved end residues are part of each CDR3. A D gene is named only where the DNA matches it firmly. For some rows the clone size is stated as once, few or many, or as a class when expanded; others skip it.

J gene	V gene	D gene	clone size	CDR3 protein	CDR3 DNA
TRBJ1-6	TRBV28	TRBD1	few	CASRGTGWSPLHF	TGTGCCAGCAGAGGGACAGGGTGGTCACCCCTCCACTTT
TRBJ1-1	TRBV29-1	TRBD1	-	CSVEGDRGDTEAFF	TGCAGCGTTGAAGGGGACAGGGGAGACACTGAAGCTTTCTTT
TRBJ2-2	TRBV12-3/TRBV12-4	-	-	CASRKDRLIRGTEELFF	TGTGCCAGCAGGAAGGACCGCCTGATAAGGGGCACCGAGGAGCTGTTTTTT
TRBJ2-7	TRBV3-1	-	-	CASSLIKNEQYF	TGTGCCAGCAGCCTCATCAAAAACGAGCAGTACTTC
TRBJ1-2	TRBV4-3	-	-	CASSQGTGIWYGYTF	TGCGCCAGCAGCCAAGGCACGGGAATCTGGTATGGCTACACCTTC
TRBJ1-2	TRBV3-1	-	-	CASSQDHPVFGYTF	TGTGCCAGCAGCCAAGATCACCCCGTGTTTGGCTACACCTTC
TRBJ2-7	TRBV20-1	TRBD2	-	CSASGGILDYEQYF	TGCAGTGCTAGCGGGGGGATTTTAGACTACGAGCAGTACTTC
TRBJ1-1	TRBV11-2	-	few	CASSLVSTEAFF	TGTGCCAGCAGCTTAGTGAGCACTGAAGCTTTCTTT
TRBJ1-2	TRBV25-1	-	-	CASSESLGVWGYTF	TGTGCCAGCAGTGAAAGCTTAGGGGTCTGGGGCTACACCTTC
TRBJ1-5	TRBV4-1	-	once	CASSPSVGNTNQPQHF	TGCGCCAGCAGCCCCTCGGTAGGGAATACCAATCAGCCCCAGCATTTT
TRBJ1-1	TRBV20-1	-	-	CSPKTTNTEAFF	TGCAGTCCCAAGACAACGAACACTGAAGCTTTCTTT
TRBJ2-1	TRBV6-2/TRBV6-3	TRBD1	-	CASSWGQGRYNEQFF	TGTGCCAGCAGCTGGGGACAGGGGAGATACAATGAGCAGTTCTTC
TRBJ2-6	TRBV7-2	-	-	CASSLNAVGGANVLTF	TGTGCCAGCAGCTTAAATGCAGTCGGTGGGGCCAACGTCCTGACTTTC
TRBJ2-7	TRBV3-1	-	-	CASSQLYYEQYF	TGTGCCAGCAGCCAACTTTACTACGAGCAGTACTTC
TRBJ1-4	TRBV15	TRBD1	once	CATSTGDRGRGENLFF	TGTGCCACCAGCACTGGGGACAGGGGTCGCGGTGAAAACCTGTTTTTT
TRBJ2-5	TRBV29-1	TRBD1	-	CSVRDSRYQETQYF	TGCAGCGTAAGGGACAGCCGGTACCAAGAGACCCAGTACTTC
TRBJ2-3	TRBV7-2	TRBD2	-	CASSLTASGGASTQYF	TGTGCCAGCAGCCTAACCGCTAGCGGGGGGGCCTCCACGCAGTATTTT
TRBJ1-6	TRBV9	TRBD1	few	CASSEDREGPLHF	TGTGCCAGCAGCGAGGACAGGGAAGGCCCCCTCCACTTT
TRBJ2-7	TRBV5-6	-	-	CASSPGGEGYEQYF	TGTGCCAGCAGCCCGGGTGGGGAAGGCTACGAGCAGTACTTC
TRBJ2-3	TRBV3-1	-	few	CASSQEGFRTDTQYF	TGTGCCAGCAGCCAAGAGGGGTTCCGCACAGATACGCAGTATTTT
TRBJ1-2	TRBV29-1	-	once	CSVETAQGDYGYTF	TGCAGCGTTGAAACGGCCCAGGGAGACTATGGCTACACCTTC
TRBJ1-1	TRBV5-1	-	-	CASSRGRGGGTEAFF	TGCGCCAGCAGCCGGGGACGGGGTGGAGGCACTGAAGCTTTCTTT
TRBJ1-1	TRBV3-1	-	-	CASSPTVMNTEAFF	TGTGCCAGCAGCCCGACAGTAATGAACACTGAAGCTTTCTTT
TRBJ2-7	TRBV5-6	-	-	CASSLGEGGRYEQYF	TGTGCCAGCAGCTTGGGCGAGGGGGGCAGGTACGAGCAGTACTTC
TRBJ2-1	TRBV10-3	-	-	CAISDSSSSSYNEQFF	TGTGCCATCAGTGATAGTAGTTCGAGCTCCTACAATGAGCAGTTCTTC
TRBJ2-5	TRBV7-9	-	-	CASSLGVAGTQYF	TGTGCCAGCAGCTTAGGGGTCGCGGGGACCCAGTACTTC
TRBJ2-7	TRBV7-2	-	-	CASSLRVPVALYEQYF	TGTGCCAGCAGCTTAAGGGTACCGGTAGCTTTGTACGAGCAGTACTTC
TRBJ1-2	TRBV11-2	-	few	CASSLVEGVGGYTF	TGTGCCAGCAGCTTAGTCGAAGGGGTGGGGGGCTACACCTTC
TRBJ2-7	TRBV5-1	TRBD2	-	CASSLTSGGDEQYF	TGCGCCAGCAGCTTGACTAGCGGGGGTGATGAGCAGTACTTC
TRBJ1-2	TRBV20-1	TRBD1	many	CSASQGDYGYTF	TGCAGTGCCTCACAGGGGGATTATGGCTACACCTTC
TRBJ1-2	TRBV27	-	-	CASSLLKGGANYGYTF	TGTGCCAGCAGTTTATTGAAGGGGGGGGCTAACTATGGCTACACCTTC
TRBJ1-4	TRBV4-1	TRBD1	-	CASSHPGQAEEKLFF	TGCGCCAGCAGCCACCCGGGACAGGCAGAGGAAAAACTGTTTTTT
TRBJ2-7	TRBV7-2	-	many	CASSLAVGEKQYF	TGTGCCAGCAGCTTAGCAGTTGGGGAAAAGCAGTACTTC
TRBJ2-3	TRBV4-3	TRBD2	few	CASSQGPAGGQDTQYF	TGCGCCAGCAGCCAAGGGCCAGCGGGGGGGCAAGATACGCAGTATTTT
TRBJ2-5	TRBV5-1	-	few	CASSLDLGAGETQYF	TGCGCCAGCAGCTTGGATCTAGGGGCAGGAGAGACCCAGTACTTC
TRBJ1-6	TRBV9	-	-	CASSTTGDSPLHF	TGTGCCAGCAGTACAACCGGGGATTCACCCCTCCACTTT
TRBJ2-3	TRBV12-3/TRBV12-4	TRBD2	-	CASSTLAGTDTQYF	TGTGCCAGCAGCACTCTAGCGGGCACAGATACGCAGTATTTT
TRBJ2-1	TRBV5-6	TRBD2	-	CASSLVVSGGASPNEQFF	TGTGCCAGCAGCTTGGTCGTTAGCGGGGGGGCATCTCCCAATGAGCAGTTCTTC
TRBJ2-3	TRBV5-6	-	-	CASSLARSASSTDTRYF	TGTGCCAGCAGCTTGGCCCGTAGCGCCTCTAGCACAGATACGCGGTATTTT
TRBJ1-4	TRBV5-6	-	-	CASSLKATGATNEKLFF	TGTGCCAGCAGCTTGAAGGCTACGGGGGCAACTAATGAAAAACTGTTTTTT
TRBJ2-5	TRBV6-2/TRBV6-3	TRBD2	few	CASSYLRTSGAFQETQYF	TGTGCCAGCAGTTACCTCCGCACTAGCGGGGCTTTCCAAGAGACCCAGTACTTC
TRBJ1-1	TRBV6-2/TRBV6-3	TRBD1	-	CASSLGDRRSSEAFF	TGTGCCAGCAGTTTGGGGGACAGGCGGTCCTCAGAAGCTTTCTTT
TRBJ2-1	TRBV20-1	-	-	CSAQMPLRGNEQFF	TGCAGTGCGCAGATGCCGCTGAGGGGCAATGAGCAGTTCTTC
TRBJ2-7	TRBV15	TRBD1	-	CATSRAGGRYEQYF	TGTGCCACCAGCAGGGCAGGGGGCAGGTACGAGCAGTACTTC
TRBJ2-3	TRBV20-1	-	few	CSARRGASTDTQYF	TGCAGTGCAAGACGGGGGGCTAGCACAGATACGCAGTATTTT
TRBJ2-3	TRBV9	TRBD2	-	CASSVGLAGRTDTQYF	TGTGCCAGCAGCGTGGGACTAGCGGGGAGAACAGATACGCAGTATTTT
TRBJ2-5	TRBV21-1	-	-	CASKSSVGGDQETQYF	TGTGCCAGCAAATCCTCCGTTGGGGGCGACCAAGAGACCCAGTACTTC
TRBJ1-2	TRBV21-1	-	-	CASSRGTGGHGYTF	TGTGCCAGCAGCCGAGGTACAGGGGGCCATGGCTACACCTTC
TRBJ2-1	TRBV6-2/TRBV6-3	-	few	CASSPGGSQSSYNEQFF	TGTGCCAGCAGCCCTGGGGGGAGCCAGAGCTCCTACAATGAGCAGTTCTTC
TRBJ1-2	TRBV6-2/TRBV6-3	-	-	CASREVGNYGYTF	TGTGCCAGCAGAGAGGTCGGGAACTATGGCTACACCTTC
TRBJ2-7	TRBV6-8	TRBD2	-	CASSYSLGLASRSSYNEQYF	TGTGCCAGCAGCTACTCGTTGGGACTAGCTTCCAGGAGCTCCTACAATGAGCAGTACTTC
TRBJ2-7	TRBV5-1	-	-	CASRPRQSSYEQYF	TGCGCCAGCAGACCCCGACAGAGCTCCTACGAGCAGTACTTC
TRBJ2-1	TRBV12-3/TRBV12-4	-	few	CASRPWGDEQFF	TGTGCCAGCAGACCGTGGGGGGATGAGCAGTTCTTC
TRBJ2-3	TRBV9	TRBD1	-	CAGSVAGDRATDTQYF	TGTGCCGGCAGCGTAGCTGGGGACAGGGCCACAGATACGCAGTATTTT